These T cell receptor beta chains were read from a single sample in a study of PD-1 blockade in classical Hodgkin lymphoma. The protocol was immunoSEQ multiplex PCR, while the TCRdb copy is restricted to in-frame clones and leaves out a portion. The sample includes about 43,000 clones, approximately 72% of them seen just once. This specimen was peripheral blood mononuclear cells (PBMCs), taken before the second cycle of nivolumab. The origin of the receptors is a human donor with classical Hodgkin lymphoma. The CDR3 runs from the conserved cysteine through the conserved F or W. D genes are given only for firm matches.

V gene	J gene	D gene	CDR3 protein
TRBV6-5	TRBJ1-2	-	CASSYGLGQAYGYTF
TRBV28	TRBJ2-1	TRBD2	CASSLIDWGRASQNEQFF
TRBV9	TRBJ2-1	TRBD2	CASSPRDSGRISYNEQFF
TRBV30	TRBJ1-2	-	CAWSQGRDYGYTF
TRBV13	TRBJ2-1	-	CASSFLNNEQFF
TRBV7-9	TRBJ2-7	TRBD1	CASVDRGSYEQYF
TRBV6-5	TRBJ1-4	-	CASSYGQGHNEKLFF
TRBV21-1	TRBJ2-4	-	CASSKRGTSGSPPKNIQYF
TRBV27	TRBJ2-5	TRBD1	CASRTGGMETQYF
TRBV27	TRBJ2-1	-	CASSLAGGQFF
TRBV30	TRBJ1-6	-	CAFYFPGLINSPLHF
TRBV6-5	TRBJ2-1	-	CASRPRGHLEQFF
TRBV30	TRBJ2-1	-	CAWSKGAESYNEQFF
TRBV9	TRBJ2-3	-	CASSVEDSHTDTQYF
TRBV30	TRBJ1-5	TRBD1	CAWSSGQGGQPQHF
TRBV6-4	TRBJ1-1	-	CASSDSKYSPNTEAFF
TRBV5-4	TRBJ2-1	-	CASSPGGYNEQFF
TRBV5-1	TRBJ1-4	-	CASSLVPGEEKLFF
TRBV10-1	TRBJ2-7	TRBD1	CASSESGTGITSYEQYF
TRBV7-9	TRBJ2-5	-	CASRFSTETQYF
TRBV29-1	TRBJ1-2	-	CSGITDSPSYGYTF
TRBV7-9	TRBJ1-1	-	CASSLGTEAFF
TRBV6-6	TRBJ2-2	TRBD1	CASSLYQGARTGELFF
TRBV7-2	TRBJ1-1	TRBD1	CASSLAGQGNTEAFF
TRBV9	TRBJ1-6	-	CASSGGQGSYNSPLHF
TRBV4-2	TRBJ2-3	-	CASSQYSVLTSTDTQYF
TRBV27	TRBJ1-4	-	CASSIWFPNEKLFF
TRBV25-1	TRBJ1-4	-	CASASGRGKLFF
TRBV15	TRBJ1-1	-	CATSTGQFMNTEAFF
TRBV9	TRBJ2-2	TRBD2	CASSVRAGGINTGELFF
TRBV5-6	TRBJ1-1	-	CASSPHGVNTEAFF
TRBV7-8	TRBJ2-5	TRBD2	CASSLLADQETQYF